Included here is one T cell receptor (beta chain) sequence, with context. Antigen specificity is unknown. This sample is drawn from a study of CD8 T cells in ankylosing spondylitis. Overall study findings and caveats: Seemingly distinctive of ankylosing spondylitis blood was a TCR beta motif formed by eight highly homologous variants. Clones linked to the disease showed a CD8+ phenotype. They occurred at relatively low frequencies in peripheral blood. It was reported that disease-linked clones were significantly enriched in matched ankylosing spondylitis synovial fluid.

Germline values: CDR1 DFQATT, CDR2 SNEGSKA (reference sequence). The V end was cut by 3 bases, the J end by 7 bases, with 18 bases between. This CDR3 is 14 amino acids long. TCRdb reprocessed the 5' RACE reads with MiXCR, giving one entry per CDR3 protein. Counted here are 250,000 to 400,000 distinct CDR3 sequences, approximately 10% occurring once; the ten biggest clones make up roughly a tenth. Specimen: blood, either unsorted or a sorted T cell fraction (not recorded which). The chain has TRBV20-1 and TRBJ2-5, with a possible D match to TRBD1 (6 bases). The TCR comes from a female donor with ankylosing spondylitis or in good health (not recorded which). The CDR3, as DNA: TGCAGTGCTAGGGAAAGGACAGTCCGGGGGACCCAGTACTTC. Its translation: CSARERTVRGTQYF.